This paragraph covers one TCR beta chain sequence. What it recognizes is unknown. These data belong to a study of shared clonotypes between healthy human individuals. The study, taken as a whole, reports: Although depth was large, rarefaction showed that sequencing of the sorted subsets was incomplete. Tissues were not sampled, only blood, and their repertoires likely differ. Larger richness was generally estimated for naive than memory subsets.

Per germline, CDR1 SGHRS and CDR2 YFSETQ. The CDR3 spans 14 residues. V dropped 1 base and J dropped 6; count of bases not matched to a gene: 3. Over several immunoSEQ plates, each subset's genomic DNA was distributed in even portions. Assay: immunoSEQ multiplex PCR; the TCRdb copy retains only in-frame clones and omits some. The sample contains roughly 1,000,000 clones, around three quarters of which appear only once. This TCR was recovered from a man between 18 and 29 years old in good health. Some clones in this sample may be carry-over from other donors' samples. The sample comprised memory CD4+ T cells from PBMCs. Subset noted: CD45RA-negative fraction. This chain connects TRBV5-1 to TRBJ1-4; 7 bases match TRBD1. The CDR3 region is CASSLFGTDEKLFF. Here the CDR3 DNA reads TGCGCCAGCAGCTTGTTTGGGACAGATGAAAAACTGTTTTTT.